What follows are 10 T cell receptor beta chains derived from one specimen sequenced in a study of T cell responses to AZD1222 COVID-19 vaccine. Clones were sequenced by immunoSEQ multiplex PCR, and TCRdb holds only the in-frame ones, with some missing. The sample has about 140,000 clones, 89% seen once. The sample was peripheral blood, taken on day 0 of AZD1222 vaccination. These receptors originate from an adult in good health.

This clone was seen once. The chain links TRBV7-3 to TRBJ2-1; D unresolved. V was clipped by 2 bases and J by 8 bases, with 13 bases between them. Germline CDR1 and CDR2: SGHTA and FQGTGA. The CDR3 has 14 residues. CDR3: CASSLSPGLYEQFF. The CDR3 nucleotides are TGTGCCAGCAGCTTATCCCCAGGTTTGTATGAGCAGTTCTTC.

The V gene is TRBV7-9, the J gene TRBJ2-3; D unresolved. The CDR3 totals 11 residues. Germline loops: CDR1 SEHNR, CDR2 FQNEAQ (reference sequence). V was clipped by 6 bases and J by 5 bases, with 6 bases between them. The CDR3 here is CASRPLDTQYF. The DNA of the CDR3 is TGTGCCAGCAGACCCCTAGATACGCAGTATTTT. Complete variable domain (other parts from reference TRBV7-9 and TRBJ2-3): DTGVSQNPRHKITKRGQNVTFRCDPISEHNRLYWYRQTLGQGPEFLTYFQNEAQLEKSRLLSDRFSAERPKGSFSTLEIQRTEQGDSAMYLCASRPLDTQYFGPGTRLTVL.

CDR3 DNA: TGTGCCTCGGGGTGGCCTAATGAAAAACTGTTTTTT. It yields the protein CASGWPNEKLFF. The V gene is TRBV10-3, the J gene TRBJ1-4; no firm D call. Deletions cut 11 bases from V and 3 bases from J, with 10 bases between. The CDR3 has 12 amino acids. Germline V gene lookup returns CDR1 ENHRY and CDR2 SYGVKD.

This chain's CDR3 is CSVEGLGTKTYEQYF. CDR3 coding DNA: TGCAGCGTTGAGGGGTTGGGAACAAAAACCTACGAGCAGTACTTC. V and J are TRBV29-1 and TRBJ2-7, with no clear D. The CDR3 extends over 15 amino acids. Trimming shortened V by 3 bases and J by 2 bases, and 17 bases separated the two germline ends. Looked up from germline, CDR1 is SQVTM and CDR2 is ANQGSEA.

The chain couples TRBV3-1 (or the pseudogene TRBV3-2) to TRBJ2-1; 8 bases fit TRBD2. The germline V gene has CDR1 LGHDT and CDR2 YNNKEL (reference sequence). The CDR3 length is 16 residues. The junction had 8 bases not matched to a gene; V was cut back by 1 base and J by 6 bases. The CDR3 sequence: CASSQVYGGRINEQFF. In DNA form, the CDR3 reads TGTGCCAGCAGCCAAGTTTACGGCGGGAGGATCAATGAGCAGTTCTTC.

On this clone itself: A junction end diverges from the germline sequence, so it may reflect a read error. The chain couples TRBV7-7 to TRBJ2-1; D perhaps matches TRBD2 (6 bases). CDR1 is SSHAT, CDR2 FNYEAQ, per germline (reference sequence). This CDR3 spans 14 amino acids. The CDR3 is CASSLVPGVNEQFF. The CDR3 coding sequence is TGTGCTAGCAGCTTAGTCCCGGGAGTCAATGAGCAGTTCTTC.

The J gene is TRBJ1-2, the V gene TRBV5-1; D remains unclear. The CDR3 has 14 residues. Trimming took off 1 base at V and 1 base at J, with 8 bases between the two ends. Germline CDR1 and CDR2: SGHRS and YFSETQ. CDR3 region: CASSLSRDNYGYTF. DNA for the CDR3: TGCGCCAGCAGCTTGAGCCGGGATAACTATGGCTACACCTTC.

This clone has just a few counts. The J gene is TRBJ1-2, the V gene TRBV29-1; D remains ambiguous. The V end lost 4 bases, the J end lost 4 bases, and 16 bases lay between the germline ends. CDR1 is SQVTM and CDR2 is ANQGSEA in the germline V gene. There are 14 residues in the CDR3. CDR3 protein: CSVVDAEVRYGYTF. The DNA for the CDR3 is TGCAGCGTTGTGGATGCGGAAGTCCGCTATGGCTACACCTTC.

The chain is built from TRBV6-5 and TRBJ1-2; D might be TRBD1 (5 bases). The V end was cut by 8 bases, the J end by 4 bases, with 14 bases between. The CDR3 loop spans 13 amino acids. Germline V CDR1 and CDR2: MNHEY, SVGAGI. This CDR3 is CASGPGDSYGYTF. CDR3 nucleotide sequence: TGTGCCAGCGGCCCCGGAGACAGCTATGGCTACACCTTC.

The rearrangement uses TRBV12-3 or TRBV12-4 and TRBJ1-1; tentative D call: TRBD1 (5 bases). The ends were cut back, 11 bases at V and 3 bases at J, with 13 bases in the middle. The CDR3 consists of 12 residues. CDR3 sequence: CACQGRDTEAFF. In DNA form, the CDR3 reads TGTGCCTGCCAGGGAAGGGACACTGAAGCTTTCTTT.